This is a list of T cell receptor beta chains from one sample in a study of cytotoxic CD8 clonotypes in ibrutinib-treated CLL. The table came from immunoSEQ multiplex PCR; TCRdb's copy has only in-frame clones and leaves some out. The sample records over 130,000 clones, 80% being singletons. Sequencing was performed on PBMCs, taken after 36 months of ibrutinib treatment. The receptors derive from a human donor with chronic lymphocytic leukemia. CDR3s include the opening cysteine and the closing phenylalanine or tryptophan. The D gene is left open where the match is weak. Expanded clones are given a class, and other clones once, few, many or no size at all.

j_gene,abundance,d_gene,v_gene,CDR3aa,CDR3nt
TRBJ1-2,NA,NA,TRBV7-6,CASSFSRANYGYTF,TGTGCCAGCAGCTTTTCAAGGGCTAACTATGGCTACACCTTC
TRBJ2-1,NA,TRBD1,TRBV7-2,CASSPFRDSLEQFF,TGTGCCAGCAGCCCCTTCCGGGACAGCCTTGAGCAGTTCTTC
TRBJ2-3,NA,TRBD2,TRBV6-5,CASSYQLAGALGTQYF,TGTGCCAGCAGTTACCAACTAGCGGGGGCCTTGGGTACGCAGTATTTT
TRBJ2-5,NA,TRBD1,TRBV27,CASRRGREETQYF,TGTGCCAGCAGGAGGGGGCGCGAAGAGACCCAGTACTTC
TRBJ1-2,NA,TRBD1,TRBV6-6,CASRRDRAISFYGYTF,TGTGCCAGCAGACGCGACAGGGCGATCTCTTTCTATGGCTACACCTTC
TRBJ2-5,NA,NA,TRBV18,CASSPNQETQYF,TGTGCCAGCTCACCGAACCAAGAGACCCAGTACTTC
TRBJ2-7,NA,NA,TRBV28,CASTLTHSYEQYF,TGTGCCAGCACCCTAACCCACTCCTACGAGCAGTACTTC
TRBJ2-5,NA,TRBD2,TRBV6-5,CASLGGGPVKTQYF,TGTGCCAGCCTGGGGGGAGGGCCTGTTAAGACCCAGTACTTC
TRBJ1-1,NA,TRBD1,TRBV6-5,CASSHSQGASTEAFF,TGTGCCAGCAGCCACTCCCAGGGGGCCTCCACTGAAGCTTTCTTT
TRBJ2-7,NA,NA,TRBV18,CASDPGVQNTYEQYF,TGTGCCAGCGACCCGGGGGTTCAGAACACCTACGAGCAGTACTTC
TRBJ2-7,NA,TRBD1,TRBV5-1,CASRDRGLSEQYF,TGCGCCAGCCGGGACAGGGGGCTGTCCGAGCAGTACTTC
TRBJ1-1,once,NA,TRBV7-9,CASSNTPSRAFF,TGTGCCAGCAGCAACACGCCCAGTCGGGCTTTCTTT
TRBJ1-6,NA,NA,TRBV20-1,CSARDPPTLHF,TGCAGTGCTAGAGATCCCCCGACCCTCCACTTT
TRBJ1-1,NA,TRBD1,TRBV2,CASIETGGIGTEAFF,TGTGCCAGCATAGAGACAGGGGGCATCGGCACTGAAGCTTTCTTT
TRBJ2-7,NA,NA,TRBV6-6,CASSRRSRVGQYF,TGTGCCAGCAGTCGACGGAGTCGAGTCGGGCAGTACTTC
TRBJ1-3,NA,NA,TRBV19,CASSIWAPGNTIYF,TGTGCCAGTAGTATTTGGGCGCCGGGAAACACCATATATTTT
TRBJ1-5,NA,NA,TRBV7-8,CASSFRTANQPQHF,TGTGCCAGCAGCTTTCGGACAGCTAATCAGCCCCAGCATTTT
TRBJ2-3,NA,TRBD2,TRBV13,CASSLGRLAGFTDTQYF,TGTGCCAGCAGCTTAGGCAGACTAGCGGGATTCACAGATACGCAGTATTTT
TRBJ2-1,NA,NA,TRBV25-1,CASSLSLAESSYNEQFF,TGTGCCAGCTCTCTCTCCTTAGCGGAGAGCTCCTACAATGAGCAGTTCTTC
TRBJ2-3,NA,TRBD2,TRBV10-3,CAISGGAEDTQYF,TGTGCCATTAGCGGGGGGGCAGAAGATACGCAGTATTTT
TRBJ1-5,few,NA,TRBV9,CASSEDPGLPPQHF,TGTGCCAGCAGCGAGGACCCTGGGCTACCGCCCCAGCATTTT
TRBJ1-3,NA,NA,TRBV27,CASSLGGAGNTIYF,TGTGCCAGCAGTCTTGGGGGTGCCGGAAACACCATATATTTT
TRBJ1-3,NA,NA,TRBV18,CASSPRGLASSGNTIYF,TGTGCCAGCTCACCCCGCGGACTGGCCTCCTCTGGAAACACCATATATTTT
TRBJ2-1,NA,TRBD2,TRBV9,CASSVASGYRNEQFF,TGTGCCAGCAGCGTAGCTAGCGGGTATCGCAATGAGCAGTTCTTC
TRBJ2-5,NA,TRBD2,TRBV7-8,CASSRGGETQYF,TGTGCCAGCAGCCGGGGGGGGGAGACCCAGTACTTC
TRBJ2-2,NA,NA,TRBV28,CASSPPAGIGELFF,TGTGCCAGCAGTCCACCGGCAGGGATCGGGGAGCTGTTTTTT
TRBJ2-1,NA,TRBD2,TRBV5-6,CASSFSGPRSYNEQFF,TGTGCCAGCAGCTTTAGCGGGCCTCGCTCCTACAATGAGCAGTTCTTC
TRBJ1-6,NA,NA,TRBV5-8,CASSLVAGAIYNSPLHF,TGTGCCAGCAGCTTGGTGGCAGGGGCGATCTATAATTCACCCCTCCACTTT
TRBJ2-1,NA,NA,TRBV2,CASREIYNEQFF,TGTGCCAGCCGGGAAATTTACAATGAGCAGTTCTTC
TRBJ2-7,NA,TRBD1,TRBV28,CASSSPGQGGGVHEQYF,TGTGCCAGCAGTTCCCCCGGACAGGGTGGGGGAGTCCACGAGCAGTACTTC
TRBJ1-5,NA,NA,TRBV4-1,CASSQDQGSNQPQHF,TGCGCCAGCAGCCAAGATCAGGGCAGCAATCAGCCCCAGCATTTT
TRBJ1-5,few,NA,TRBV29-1,CSVQGNSNQPQHF,TGCAGCGTTCAGGGAAATAGCAATCAGCCCCAGCATTTT
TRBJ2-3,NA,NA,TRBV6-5,CASSSGVAWATQYF,TGTGCCAGCAGTTCGGGGGTAGCGTGGGCAACGCAGTATTTT
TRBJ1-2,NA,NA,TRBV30,CAWSVPARDGYTF,TGTGCCTGGAGTGTACCTGCTAGGGATGGCTACACCTTC
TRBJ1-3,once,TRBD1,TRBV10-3,CASKDREGNTIYF,TGTGCCAGCAAAGACAGGGAGGGAAACACCATATATTTT
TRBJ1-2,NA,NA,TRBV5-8,CASSLYFGGADYGYTF,TGTGCCAGCAGCTTGTATTTTGGGGGCGCGGATTATGGCTACACCTTC
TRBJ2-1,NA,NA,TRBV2,CASSPDRNPYNEQFF,TGTGCCAGCAGTCCGGACAGAAATCCCTACAATGAGCAGTTCTTC
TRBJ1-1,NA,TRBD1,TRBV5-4,CASSMGQLNTEAFF,TGTGCCAGCAGCATGGGACAGTTGAACACTGAAGCTTTCTTT
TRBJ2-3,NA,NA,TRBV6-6,CASSRDFGGSDTQYF,TGTGCCAGCAGTCGGGACTTCGGGGGATCCGATACGCAGTATTTT
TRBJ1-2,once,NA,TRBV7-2,CASSFGRQTYGYTF,TGTGCCAGCAGCTTTGGTCGACAGACCTATGGCTACACCTTC
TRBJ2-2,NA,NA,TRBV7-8,CASSTTGRPGELFF,TGTGCCAGCAGCACGACGGGACGGCCCGGGGAGCTGTTTTTT
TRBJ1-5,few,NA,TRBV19,CASSPFDRNSNQPQHF,TGTGCCAGTAGTCCTTTCGACCGAAATAGCAATCAGCCCCAGCATTTT
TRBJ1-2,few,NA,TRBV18,CASSPITGSYGYTF,TGTGCCAGCTCACCAATCACAGGGTCCTATGGCTACACCTTC
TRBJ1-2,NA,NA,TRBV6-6,CASGANYGYTF,TGTGCCAGCGGTGCTAACTATGGCTACACCTTC
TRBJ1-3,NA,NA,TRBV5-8,CASSLGQSLLSGNTIYF,TGTGCCAGCAGCTTGGGTCAATCTTTACTCTCTGGAAACACCATATATTTT
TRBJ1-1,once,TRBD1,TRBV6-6,CASRVTGVTMNTEAFF,TGTGCCAGCAGGGTAACAGGGGTCACCATGAACACTGAAGCTTTCTTT
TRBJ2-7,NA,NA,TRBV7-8,CASSRLPSSYEQYF,TGTGCCAGCAGCCGGTTACCCAGCTCCTACGAGCAGTACTTC
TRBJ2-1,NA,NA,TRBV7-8,CASSLQTGLLYNEQFF,TGTGCCAGCAGCTTACAAACGGGACTCTTGTACAATGAGCAGTTCTTC
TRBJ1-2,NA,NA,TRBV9,CASSVGGTYGYTF,TGTGCCAGCAGCGTTGGAGGGACGTATGGCTACACCTTC
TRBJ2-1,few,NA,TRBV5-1,CASSLGPSSNEQFF,TGCGCCAGCAGCTTGGGCCCTAGTAGCAATGAGCAGTTCTTC
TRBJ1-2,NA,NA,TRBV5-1,CASSLAAGGIYGYTF,TGCGCCAGCAGCTTGGCTGCGGGGGGCATCTATGGCTACACCTTC
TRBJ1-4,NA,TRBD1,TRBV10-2,CASSPDRVATNEKLFF,TGCGCCAGCAGTCCTGACAGGGTAGCAACTAATGAAAAACTGTTTTTT
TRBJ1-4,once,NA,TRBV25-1,CASSESPGPWAEKLFF,TGTGCCAGCAGTGAATCCCCCGGGCCATGGGCAGAAAAACTGTTTTTT
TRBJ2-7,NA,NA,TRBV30,CAWSVMYRKYEQYF,TGTGCCTGGAGTGTAATGTACAGGAAGTACGAGCAGTACTTC